This entry features one T cell receptor beta chain sequence. Its cognate antigen is unknown. This sample is part of a study of T cell repertoires in cytomegalovirus infection. For the study at large: CMV infection plus the matching HLA type was flagged by public TCR beta signatures.

CDR3 length: 10 residues. In germline, CDR1 is SNHLY, CDR2 FYNNEI. With 4 bases removed from V and 7 bases from J, the gap between germline ends came to 5 bases. TCRdb processed the reads anew with MiXCR; each CDR3 protein has one entry. The sample lists over 95,000 distinct CDR3 sequences, 30% to 35% seen once, with roughly two fifths in the top ten. This sequence originates from a human donor in good health (CMV status not recorded). Some clones in this sample may be carry-over from other donors' samples. The specimen comprised CD8+ T cells from cultured PBMCs, sampled from culture after CMV antigen stimulation. V gene TRBV2 combines with J gene TRBJ2-7; D gene ambiguous. CDR3 sequence (DNA): TGTGCCAGCAGTGCCGAGGAGCAGTACTTC. This sequence encodes CASSAEEQYF.